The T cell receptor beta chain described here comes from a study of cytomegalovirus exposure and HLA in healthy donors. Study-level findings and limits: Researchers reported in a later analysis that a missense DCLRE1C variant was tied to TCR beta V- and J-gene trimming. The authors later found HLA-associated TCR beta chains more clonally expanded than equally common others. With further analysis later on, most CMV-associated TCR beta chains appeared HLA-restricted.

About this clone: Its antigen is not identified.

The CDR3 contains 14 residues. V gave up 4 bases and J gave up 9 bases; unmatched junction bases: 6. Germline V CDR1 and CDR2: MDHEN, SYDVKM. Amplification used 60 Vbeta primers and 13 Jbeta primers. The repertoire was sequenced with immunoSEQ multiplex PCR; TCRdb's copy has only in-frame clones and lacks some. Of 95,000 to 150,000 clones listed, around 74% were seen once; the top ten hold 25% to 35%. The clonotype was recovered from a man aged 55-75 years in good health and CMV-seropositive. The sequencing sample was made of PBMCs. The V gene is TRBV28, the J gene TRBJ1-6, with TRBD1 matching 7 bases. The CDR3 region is CASSSDRVPSPLHF. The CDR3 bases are TGTGCCAGCAGTTCAGACAGGGTTCCTTCACCCCTCCACTTT.